A selection of T cell receptor beta chains follows, all from one sample in a study of T cell repertoires in cytomegalovirus infection. TCRdb fed the reads into MiXCR, producing one record per CDR3 protein. This sample has about 890,000 distinct CDR3 sequences, with roughly 30% found just once. Their antigen targets remain unknown. The specimen was cultured CD8+ T cells from PBMCs, collected from culture after CMV antigen stimulation. Receptor source: a human donor in good health (CMV status not recorded). Some clones in this sample may be carry-over from other donors' samples. The CDR3 runs from the conserved cysteine through the conserved F or W. D genes are given only for firm matches. Size tells how often a clone was seen (once, few, many) or the class of an expanded clone, and some rows leave it out.

V gene: TRBV4-2; clone size: few; D gene: TRBD2; J gene: TRBJ2-3; CDR3 DNA: TGTGCCAGCAGCCAAACGAAGCGGGGGGGCCGCACAGATACGCAGTATTTT; CDR3 protein: CASSQTKRGGRTDTQYF
V gene: TRBV19; clone size: -; D gene: -; J gene: TRBJ1-6; CDR3 DNA: TGTGCCAGTAGTATTGACCCCGGGAACTATTCACCCCTCCACTTT; CDR3 protein: CASSIDPGNYSPLHF
V gene: TRBV10-2; clone size: -; D gene: -; J gene: TRBJ1-5; CDR3 DNA: TGCGCCAGCAGTGAGTCGACTGCGGGACCCCAGCATTTT; CDR3 protein: CASSESTAGPQHF
V gene: TRBV27; clone size: -; D gene: -; J gene: TRBJ2-7; CDR3 DNA: TGTGCCAGCGGCGGCAGCACTACCGCCTACGAGCAGTACTTC; CDR3 protein: CASGGSTTAYEQYF
V gene: TRBV7-2; clone size: -; D gene: -; J gene: TRBJ2-7; CDR3 DNA: TGTGCCAGCAGCCCGCTCGACCTACGGCGGGGCGAGCAGTACTTC; CDR3 protein: CASSPLDLRRGEQYF
V gene: TRBV7-2; clone size: -; D gene: -; J gene: TRBJ1-2; CDR3 DNA: TGTGCCAGCAGCTCGTACAGGGTGGACTATGGCTACACCTTC; CDR3 protein: CASSSYRVDYGYTF
V gene: TRBV11-2; clone size: many; D gene: -; J gene: TRBJ1-4; CDR3 DNA: TGTGCCAGCAGCCTAGGGGCGAGGGCAGGGAAAGGTGAAAAACTGTTTTTT; CDR3 protein: CASSLGARAGKGEKLFF
V gene: TRBV20-1; clone size: -; D gene: TRBD1; J gene: TRBJ1-5; CDR3 DNA: TGCAGCGCCGGGACAGGGCCCCTGAGGGGCAATCAGCCCCAGCATTTT; CDR3 protein: CSAGTGPLRGNQPQHF
V gene: TRBV7-4; clone size: many; D gene: -; J gene: TRBJ2-5; CDR3 DNA: TGTGCCAGCAGCCTCCGGGTCCGACAAGAGACCCAGTACTTC; CDR3 protein: CASSLRVRQETQYF
V gene: TRBV4-2; clone size: -; D gene: TRBD1; J gene: TRBJ1-1; CDR3 DNA: TGTGCCAGCAGCCCGACAGGGTACGGGATAGCTCGAGAAGCTTTCTTT; CDR3 protein: CASSPTGYGIAREAFF
V gene: TRBV6-2/TRBV6-3; clone size: -; D gene: -; J gene: TRBJ1-1; CDR3 DNA: TGTGCCAGCAGCTACCCGTACCACATGAACACTGAAGCTTTCTTT; CDR3 protein: CASSYPYHMNTEAFF
V gene: TRBV20-1; clone size: few; D gene: -; J gene: TRBJ1-1; CDR3 DNA: TGCAGTGCTAGGGCCTCTGAAGCTTTCTTT; CDR3 protein: CSARASEAFF
V gene: TRBV27; clone size: few; D gene: -; J gene: TRBJ2-3; CDR3 DNA: TGTGCCAGCAGGTCATTAGATACGCAGTATTTT; CDR3 protein: CASRSLDTQYF
V gene: TRBV9; clone size: -; D gene: TRBD1; J gene: TRBJ1-5; CDR3 DNA: TGTGCCAGCAGCGTAGCTTCTGCAGGGGGCGGGAGCAATCAGCCCCAGCATTTT; CDR3 protein: CASSVASAGGGSNQPQHF
V gene: TRBV7-3; clone size: -; D gene: TRBD2; J gene: TRBJ2-4; CDR3 DNA: TGTGCCAGCAGATTGTCAGCGGGGGGGCCGAGCATTCAGTACTTC; CDR3 protein: CASRLSAGGPSIQYF
V gene: TRBV28; clone size: few; D gene: -; J gene: TRBJ2-3; CDR3 DNA: TGTGCCAGCAGTCCCCTACTGGACAGTACTAGCACAGATACGCAGTATTTT; CDR3 protein: CASSPLLDSTSTDTQYF
V gene: TRBV7-2; clone size: many; D gene: -; J gene: TRBJ1-1; CDR3 DNA: TGTGCCAGCAGCTTAGCGATTCGGGGGAACACTGAAGCTTTCTTT; CDR3 protein: CASSLAIRGNTEAFF
V gene: TRBV2; clone size: many; D gene: -; J gene: TRBJ1-3; CDR3 DNA: TGTGCCAGCAGCGTAGCCTCTGGAAACACCATATATTTT; CDR3 protein: CASSVASGNTIYF
V gene: TRBV7-4; clone size: -; D gene: -; J gene: TRBJ2-5; CDR3 DNA: TGTGCCAGCAGCCTTAAAAGGGCATCCGTGGAGGAGACCCAGTACTTC; CDR3 protein: CASSLKRASVEETQYF
V gene: TRBV11-2; clone size: -; D gene: -; J gene: TRBJ2-5; CDR3 DNA: TGTGCCAGCAGCTTACTGGCAGGAACGGAGACCCAGTACTTC; CDR3 protein: CASSLLAGTETQYF
V gene: TRBV6-6; clone size: -; D gene: -; J gene: TRBJ2-1; CDR3 DNA: TGTGCCAGCAGTTACTCGCCGTATGAGCAGTTCTTC; CDR3 protein: CASSYSPYEQFF
V gene: TRBV10-3; clone size: -; D gene: -; J gene: TRBJ2-6; CDR3 DNA: TGTGCCATCAGGGATTCCATGGCGGGGACCCCTATTTCTGGGGCCAACGTCCTGACTTTC; CDR3 protein: CAIRDSMAGTPISGANVLTF
V gene: TRBV2; clone size: -; D gene: -; J gene: TRBJ1-2; CDR3 DNA: TGTGCCAGCATCCCGGGCGAGGGGGTGGACTATGGCTACACCTTC; CDR3 protein: CASIPGEGVDYGYTF
V gene: TRBV7-6; clone size: many; D gene: -; J gene: TRBJ2-1; CDR3 DNA: TGTGCCAGCAGCTTCCGGGACTACAATGAGCAGTTCTTC; CDR3 protein: CASSFRDYNEQFF
V gene: TRBV6-1; clone size: few; D gene: -; J gene: TRBJ1-1; CDR3 DNA: TGTGCCAGCAGTCAGGGGTTGTACACTGAAGCTTTCTTT; CDR3 protein: CASSQGLYTEAFF
V gene: TRBV19; clone size: -; D gene: -; J gene: TRBJ2-3; CDR3 DNA: TGTGCCAGTAGTATGGGAGCGAGCTTCAGCACAGATACGCAGTATTTT; CDR3 protein: CASSMGASFSTDTQYF
V gene: TRBV20-1; clone size: -; D gene: -; J gene: TRBJ1-5; CDR3 DNA: TGCAGTGCTAGAGGGGTGGGGCAGGGGCCTCAGCCCCAGCATTTT; CDR3 protein: CSARGVGQGPQPQHF
V gene: TRBV6-4; clone size: -; D gene: -; J gene: TRBJ1-2; CDR3 DNA: TGTGCCAGCAGTGACAGGGGGTCCTATGGCTACACCTTC; CDR3 protein: CASSDRGSYGYTF
V gene: TRBV7-9; clone size: -; D gene: -; J gene: TRBJ2-7; CDR3 DNA: TGTGCCACCGATGAATCCTACGAGCAGTACTTC; CDR3 protein: CATDESYEQYF
V gene: TRBV7-9; clone size: many; D gene: -; J gene: TRBJ1-1; CDR3 DNA: TGTGCCAGCAGCTCATCGGGCTGGAGGGCCGAAGCTTTCTTT; CDR3 protein: CASSSSGWRAEAFF
V gene: TRBV7-6; clone size: many; D gene: -; J gene: TRBJ1-2; CDR3 DNA: TGTGCCAGCAGCTTAGGGGGCGATATGCCCAACTATGGCTACACCTTC; CDR3 protein: CASSLGGDMPNYGYTF
V gene: TRBV12-3/TRBV12-4; clone size: -; D gene: -; J gene: TRBJ1-1; CDR3 DNA: TGTGCCAGCACCTTTCCAGCCGGGGCCCGGGGCACTGAAGCTTTCTTT; CDR3 protein: CASTFPAGARGTEAFF
V gene: TRBV4-1; clone size: -; D gene: -; J gene: TRBJ1-4; CDR3 DNA: TGCGCCAGCAGCCAGCTGGAGACAGTTAATGAAAAACTGTTTTTT; CDR3 protein: CASSQLETVNEKLFF
V gene: TRBV4-1; clone size: few; D gene: TRBD1; J gene: TRBJ1-1; CDR3 DNA: TGCGCCAGCAGCCATCTTGGGACAGGAATTAGGAACACTGAAGCTTTCTTT; CDR3 protein: CASSHLGTGIRNTEAFF
V gene: TRBV11-2; clone size: many; D gene: -; J gene: TRBJ1-1; CDR3 DNA: TGTGCCAGCAGCCAGGCGCAGGGGTACACTGAAGCTTTCTTT; CDR3 protein: CASSQAQGYTEAFF
V gene: TRBV20-1; clone size: -; D gene: TRBD1; J gene: TRBJ2-7; CDR3 DNA: TGCAGTGCTAGAGGTCGGGACAGATCGTACGAGCAGTACTTC; CDR3 protein: CSARGRDRSYEQYF
V gene: TRBV6-8; clone size: -; D gene: -; J gene: TRBJ1-5; CDR3 DNA: TGTGCCAGCAGCAAGTTAACGAGGGGTTCGGGTCAGCCCCAGCATTTT; CDR3 protein: CASSKLTRGSGQPQHF
V gene: TRBV5-5; clone size: many; D gene: TRBD1; J gene: TRBJ1-2; CDR3 DNA: TGTGCCAGCAGCTTATACCAGCTCGGACAGGGAGTTAACTATGGCTACACCTTC; CDR3 protein: CASSLYQLGQGVNYGYTF
V gene: TRBV5-6; clone size: -; D gene: -; J gene: TRBJ1-1; CDR3 DNA: TGTGCCAGCAGCTTGCAGGGAATAACTCTCGGCACTGAAGCTTTCTTT; CDR3 protein: CASSLQGITLGTEAFF
V gene: TRBV7-6; clone size: -; D gene: TRBD2; J gene: TRBJ2-5; CDR3 DNA: TGTGCCAGCAGACGGGGGGTCCAAGAGACCCAGTACTTC; CDR3 protein: CASRRGVQETQYF
V gene: TRBV7-9; clone size: few; D gene: TRBD1; J gene: TRBJ2-1; CDR3 DNA: TGTGCCAGCAGCTTACTCTCAGGGGGTAGCAATGAGCAGTTCTTC; CDR3 protein: CASSLLSGGSNEQFF
V gene: TRBV27; clone size: few; D gene: -; J gene: TRBJ1-6; CDR3 DNA: TGTGCCAGCAGTTTCTTGAGCTCCTATAATTCACCCCTCCACTTT; CDR3 protein: CASSFLSSYNSPLHF
V gene: TRBV7-3; clone size: -; D gene: -; J gene: TRBJ1-5; CDR3 DNA: TGTGCCACCAGCCACGACACCGTGAGCCCCCAGCATTTT; CDR3 protein: CATSHDTVSPQHF
V gene: TRBV12-5; clone size: few; D gene: -; J gene: TRBJ1-6; CDR3 DNA: TGTGCTAGTGGTTTGGTCACTTGTTCACCCCTCCACTTT; CDR3 protein: CASGLVTCSPLHF
V gene: TRBV28; clone size: -; D gene: TRBD1; J gene: TRBJ1-2; CDR3 DNA: TGTGCCAGCAGTTTATTACAGGGGGCAGGTGGCTACACCTTC; CDR3 protein: CASSLLQGAGGYTF
V gene: TRBV11-2; clone size: -; D gene: -; J gene: TRBJ2-4; CDR3 DNA: TGTGCCAGCAGCCCCCCGGGGGGCGTAGCCAAAAACATTCAGTACTTC; CDR3 protein: CASSPPGGVAKNIQYF
V gene: TRBV7-6; clone size: many; D gene: -; J gene: TRBJ1-1; CDR3 DNA: TGTGCCAGCAGCTTAGGTGCCAGCACTGAAGCTTTCTTT; CDR3 protein: CASSLGASTEAFF
V gene: TRBV7-2; clone size: many; D gene: -; J gene: TRBJ2-3; CDR3 DNA: TGTGCCAGCAGCTTAGCGGGGGGGCGGCCCGCCACAGATACGCAGTATTTT; CDR3 protein: CASSLAGGRPATDTQYF
V gene: TRBV20-1; clone size: -; D gene: -; J gene: TRBJ2-3; CDR3 DNA: TGCAGTGCGAGCGTCGGCGAACAGAGCACAGATACGCAGTATTTT; CDR3 protein: CSASVGEQSTDTQYF
V gene: TRBV6-2/TRBV6-3; clone size: few; D gene: TRBD1; J gene: TRBJ2-2; CDR3 DNA: TGTGCCAGCAGTCCCCAGGGGGCGGCCCCTATTCCCTTACCCACGAACACCGGGGAGCTGTTTTTT; CDR3 protein: CASSPQGAAPIPLPTNTGELFF
V gene: TRBV12-3/TRBV12-4; clone size: many; D gene: -; J gene: TRBJ2-5; CDR3 DNA: TGTGCCAGCAGGCTTTTCGGAGGACAAGAGACCCAGTACTTC; CDR3 protein: CASRLFGGQETQYF
V gene: TRBV4-3; clone size: few; D gene: -; J gene: TRBJ2-3; CDR3 DNA: TGCGCCAGCAGAGGAGTCGGTTTGACAGATACGCAGTATTTT; CDR3 protein: CASRGVGLTDTQYF
V gene: TRBV19; clone size: -; D gene: TRBD2; J gene: TRBJ2-4; CDR3 DNA: TGTGCCAGCTCCTCCAGCGGGGGGGGCAAAAACATTCAGTACTTC; CDR3 protein: CASSSSGGGKNIQYF
V gene: TRBV7-7; clone size: -; D gene: -; J gene: TRBJ2-3; CDR3 DNA: TGTGCTAGCAGCCTTAAACCGGGCCCCACAGATACGCAGTATTTT; CDR3 protein: CASSLKPGPTDTQYF
V gene: TRBV27; clone size: -; D gene: -; J gene: TRBJ2-3; CDR3 DNA: TGTGCCAGCAGCCCCTATGGGGGCGAGGGCACAGATACGCAGTATTTT; CDR3 protein: CASSPYGGEGTDTQYF
V gene: TRBV6-1; clone size: -; D gene: -; J gene: TRBJ1-1; CDR3 DNA: TGTGCCAGCACCCTAGAGGGAGGGACGAACACTGAAGCTTTCTTT; CDR3 protein: CASTLEGGTNTEAFF